This TCR beta chain came from a study of human T cells and chemical hapten exposure. Study-wide background: Cases of alopecia areata, totalis or universalis occurred in a predominantly female patient group.

This clonotype was picked up a small number of times. No antigen is known for it. Regarding the study as a whole: The study found expanded TCRs formed significantly more large CDR3 similarity clusters than controls.

The library put unique molecular identifiers onto individual cDNA molecules. TCRdb re-derived calls from the RACE reads in MiXCR, one entry per CDR3 protein. The sample consists of some 350,000 distinct CDR3 sequences, about 6.9% of them appearing once. Time point noted: patch test 2, 6 weeks after DPC sensitization. Noted treatment: therapeutic diphenylcyclopropenone sensitization with weekly scalp DPC. From germline, CDR1 is SGHAT and CDR2 FQNNGV. The CDR3 covers 18 residues. The trim removed 5 bases at V and 4 bases at J, leaving 15 bases unmatched. Source: whole blood, taken in connection with sensitization to the hapten diphenylcyclopropenone (DPC). The gene calls are TRBV11-2 and TRBJ2-4; 9 nucleotides line up with TRBD2. This TCR derives from a woman under 30 with alopecia areata. Some clones in this sample may be carry-over from other donors' samples. CDR3 in amino acids: CASSEFPGLASLKNIQYF. CDR3 nucleotides: TGTGCCAGCAGCGAATTCCCGGGACTAGCTTCCCTAAAAAACATTCAGTACTTC.